This TCR beta chain was found in a study of blood T cell repertoires in COVID-19. Study-level information: Acute and convalescent COVID-19 samples came from the United States, Italy and Spain.

This study enrolled people aged 18 to 89 from about two dozen US geographic areas. Cohort assignment relied on participant-reported clinical history. The authors' processing: Reference gene primer amplification in the assay estimated nucleated cell counts. Measured with immunoSEQ multiplex PCR; TCRdb has only the in-frame clones, and not every one. V and J calls plus clone size are reproduced from that table; the DNA served to infer D and trimming. This table has 150,000 or so clones, 87% appearing once. This TCR came from a woman aged 50 to 65 who had recovered from COVID-19. The sample consisted of PBMCs or T cells enriched from blood (not recorded which).

Here the CDR3 reads CATSDKPGTGVETQYF. The CDR3 coding sequence is TGTGCCACCAGTGATAAACCCGGGACAGGGGTAGAGACCCAGTACTTC. V is TRBV24-1 and J is TRBJ2-5; 10 bases align to TRBD1. From germline, CDR1 is KGHDR and CDR2 SFDVKD. This CDR3 region has 16 residues. Germline trimming cut 3 bases from V and 4 bases from J; bases unmatched to any gene: 7.